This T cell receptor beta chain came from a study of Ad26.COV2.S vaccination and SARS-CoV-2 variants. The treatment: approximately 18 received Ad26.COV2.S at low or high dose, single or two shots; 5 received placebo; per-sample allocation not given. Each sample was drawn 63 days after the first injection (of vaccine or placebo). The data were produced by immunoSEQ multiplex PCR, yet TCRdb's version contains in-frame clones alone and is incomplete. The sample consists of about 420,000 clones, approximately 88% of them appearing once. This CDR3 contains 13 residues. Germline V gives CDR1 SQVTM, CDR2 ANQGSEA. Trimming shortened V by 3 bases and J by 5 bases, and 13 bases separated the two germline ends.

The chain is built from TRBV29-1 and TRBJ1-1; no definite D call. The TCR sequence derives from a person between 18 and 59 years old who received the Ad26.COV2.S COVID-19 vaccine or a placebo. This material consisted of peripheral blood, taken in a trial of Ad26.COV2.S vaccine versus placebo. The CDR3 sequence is CSVDPGLRTEAFF. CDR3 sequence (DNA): TGCAGCGTTGATCCGGGGTTACGAACTGAAGCTTTCTTT.